This TCR beta chain derives from a study of T cells after yellow fever vaccination. In TCRdb, the 5' RACE reads were re-called with MiXCR into one record per CDR3 protein. This sample has about 210,000 distinct CDR3 sequences, with approximately 3% found just once. Trimming shortened V by 6 bases and J by 2 bases, and 8 bases separated the two germline ends. The CDR3 length is 13 residues. CDR1 is MDHEN and CDR2 is SYDVKM in the germline V gene. Study-level results: The bulk population could contribute abundant contaminating clonotypes to FACS-sorted repertoires.

The table lists this clonotype with many counts. The target antigen is unknown. The receptor was derived from a man aged 18 to 30 who received the YFV17D yellow fever vaccine. Here the sequenced sample was CD4+ T cells sorted from PBMCs, taken 10 days after the yellow fever booster vaccination. The V and J genes are TRBV28 and TRBJ1-5; D is unresolved. The chain's CDR3 is CASRKTGNQPQHF. The CDR3 bases are TGTGCCAGCAGGAAGACGGGCAATCAGCCCCAGCATTTT.